The 18 T cell receptor beta chains below come from one sample, sequenced in a study of T cells in Graves' hyperthyroidism and ophthalmopathy. Amplification of TCR beta CDR3 regions was performed using RNA transcripts as template. A set of HTBI primers served as the primers for a first-round RT-PCR of the TCR CDR3. One entry per CDR3 protein, called by TCRdb with MiXCR from the multiplex PCR reads. The data contain 190,000 or so distinct CDR3 sequences, approximately 20% of them singletons. Sequencing was performed on blood. The receptors were gathered from a man in his forties with Graves' hyperthyroidism.

This clonotype was seen more than once but under ten times. V is TRBV5-6 and J is TRBJ2-2, with 7 bases lining up with TRBD1. This CDR3 spans 16 amino acids. Trimming at V came to 1 base and at J to 6 bases, leaving 9 bases not matched to a gene. Germline values: CDR1 SGHDT, CDR2 YYEEEE. The CDR3 nucleotides read TGTGCCAGCAGCTTGATAGGGGACAGACTTCCCGGGGAGCTGTTTTTT. Residues: CASSLIGDRLPGELFF.

At least ten counts were recorded for this clonotype. J is TRBJ2-5 and V is TRBV7-8; 7 bases agree with TRBD2. From germline, CDR1 is SGHVS and CDR2 FQNEAQ. V was pared by 1 base and J by 3 bases, with 5 bases of the junction left unmatched. This CDR3 is 15 amino acids long. The chain's CDR3 is CASSLGASGEETQYF. CDR3 nucleotide sequence: TGTGCCAGCAGCTTAGGAGCTAGCGGAGAAGAGACCCAGTACTTC.

At least ten counts were recorded for this clonotype. V usage is TRBV2 and J usage is TRBJ2-2; D unresolved. V was shortened by 7 bases and J by 1 base, with 7 bases between the two germline ends. CDR1 and CDR2 (germline): SNHLY, FYNNEI. The CDR3 has 13 residues. As DNA, the CDR3 is TGTGCCAGCACCCCAGGGAACACCGGGGAGCTGTTTTTT. It is translated as CASTPGNTGELFF.

The gene calls are TRBV19 and TRBJ1-1; D remains unclear. The CDR3 is 12 amino acids. Germline CDR1 LNHDA, CDR2 SQIVND (reference sequence). With 5 bases removed from V and 11 bases from J, the gap between germline ends came to 15 bases. The chain's CDR3 is CASSPSGNVAFF. The CDR3 DNA reads TGTGCCAGTAGTCCGAGTGGGAATGTGGCTTTCTTT. The complete variable domain, with remaining parts taken from reference TRBV19 and TRBJ1-1, reads DGGITQSPKYLFRKEGQNVTLSCEQNLNHDAMYWYRQDPGQGLRLIYYSQIVNDFQKGDIAEGYSVSREKKESFPLTVTSAQKNPTAFYLCASSPSGNVAFFGQGTRLTVV.

Turning to this clonotype: Compared with germline, one end of the junction differs, possibly owing to a read error. The rearrangement links TRBV13 to TRBJ1-3; a weak D match, TRBD1 (5 bases). Germline values: CDR1 PRHDT, CDR2 FYEKMQ (reference sequence). The CDR3 loop spans 14 amino acids. The CDR3 DNA reads TGTGCCAGCAGCCGCAGGGACTACGGAAACACCATACATTTT. Its translation: CASSRRDYGNTIHF.

This clonotype was detected ten times or more. CDR3 residues: CASSYKGYGYTF. The CDR3 DNA reads TGTGCCAGCAGTTATAAGGGGTATGGCTACACCTTC. V usage is TRBV27 and J usage is TRBJ1-2; D possibly corresponds to TRBD1 (5 bases). The CDR3 sequence is 12 residues long. The V gene's germline CDR1 is MNHEY and CDR2 SMNVEV (reference sequence). Trimming took 4 bases from V and 5 from J, leaving 8 bases between them.

Here the CDR3 reads CASRSGRTNYGYTF. CDR3 sequence (DNA): TGTGCCAGCAGGTCAGGGCGGACTAACTATGGCTACACCTTC. The chain joins TRBV6-1 to TRBJ1-2, with D maybe TRBD1 (5 bases). V was clipped by 6 bases and J by 0 bases, with 11 bases between them. The CDR3 has 14 residues. The germline CDR1 and CDR2 sequences are MNHNS and SASEGT.

This clonotype was recorded at least ten times. This rearrangement joins TRBV30 to TRBJ2-7, with a possible D match to TRBD2 (6 bases). CDR1 is GTSNPN, CDR2 SVGIG, per germline (reference sequence). V was pared by 3 bases and J by 1 base, with 10 bases between. This CDR3 has 13 residues. The CDR3 DNA is TGTGCCTGGAGCCTGGAGGGATCCTACGAGCAGTACTTC. Translated: CAWSLEGSYEQYF. Full variable domain (rest looked up from reference TRBV30 and TRBJ2-7): SQTIHQWPATLVQPVGSPLSLECTVEGTSNPNLYWYRQAAGRGLQLLFYSVGIGQISSEVPQNLSASRPQDRQFILSSKKLLLSDSGFYLCAWSLEGSYEQYFGPGTRLTVT.

The chain recombines TRBV29-1 with TRBJ1-4; TRBD1 agrees at 11 bases. CDR1 SQVTM and CDR2 ANQGSEA come from the germline V gene. V trimming: 7 bases; J trimming: 12 bases; junction bases outside the gene matches: 10. The CDR3 consists of 13 residues. CDR3 sequence reads: CSAVRDRGEELFF. In nucleotides, the CDR3 is TGCAGCGCCGTCCGGGACAGGGGGGAAGAACTGTTTTTT.

This chain uses TRBV6-9 with TRBJ2-7, with D uncertain. The CDR3 contains 15 residues. Germline V CDR1 and CDR2: MNHGY, SVAAGI. V lost 3 bases to trimming and J lost 2 bases, with 14 bases between them. The CDR3 loop reads CASSYRSTQTYEQYF. The CDR3 nucleotides are TGTGCCAGCAGTTACCGGAGTACCCAGACCTACGAGCAGTACTTC.

J is TRBJ1-2 and V is TRBV7-2; the D is unclear. The CDR3 contains 14 residues. V lost 1 base and J 9 bases, leaving 15 bases between the germline ends. Germline V gene sequence: CDR1 SGHTA, CDR2 FQGNSA. The CDR3 protein is CASSLGAGTIRYTF. The CDR3 nucleotides read TGTGCCAGCAGCTTAGGTGCAGGAACTATACGCTACACCTTC.

The rearrangement links TRBV19 to TRBJ2-1, with 12 positions matching TRBD2. This CDR3 spans 14 amino acids. CDR1 and CDR2 (germline): LNHDA, SQIVND (reference sequence). V gave up 7 bases and J gave up 14 bases; unmatched junction bases: 12. DNA of the CDR3: TGTGCCAGTATCCCCTCGACTAGCGGGGGTAGAAAGTTCTTC. Protein product: CASIPSTSGGRKFF. Looking up the rest from reference TRBV19 and TRBJ2-1 gives the full variable domain: DGGITQSPKYLFRKEGQNVTLSCEQNLNHDAMYWYRQDPGQGLRLIYYSQIVNDFQKGDIAEGYSVSREKKESFPLTVTSAQKNPTAFYLCASIPSTSGGRKFFGPGTRLTVL.

This clonotype was detected ten times or more. The DNA of the CDR3 is TGTGCCAGCAGTGAAGGAATAGCCCCTGGGGCCAACGTCCTGACTTTC. As protein: CASSEGIAPGANVLTF. The chain joins TRBV6-1 to TRBJ2-6; no firm D call. Per the germline V gene, CDR1 is MNHNS and CDR2 is SASEGT. CDR3 length: 16 amino acids. V lost 1 base and J 2 bases, leaving 9 bases between the germline ends.

This clonotype was recorded at least ten times. The rearrangement uses TRBV12-3 or TRBV12-4 and TRBJ1-6, with 7 bases fitting TRBD1. The length of the CDR3 is 15 residues. The V gene end was trimmed by 6 bases and the J gene end by 0 bases; junction bases not matched to a gene: 2. The CDR3 is CASRDRSSYNSPLHF. The CDR3 bases are TGTGCCAGCAGGGACAGGAGCTCCTATAATTCACCCCTCCACTTT.

This clonotype was seen a few times. V and J are TRBV6-1 and TRBJ1-4; 8 bases line up with TRBD1. This CDR3 region has 15 residues. The V gene's germline CDR1 is MNHNS and CDR2 SASEGT. Trimming removed 5 bases from V and 8 bases from J; junction bases left unmatched: 10. CDR3 amino acids: CASSPLTGVHEKLFF. CDR3 DNA sequence: TGTGCCAGCAGTCCCTTGACAGGGGTACACGAAAAACTGTTTTTT.

V is TRBV15 and J is TRBJ1-1, with TRBD1 identical over 7 bases. Germline CDR1 and CDR2: LNHNV and YYDKDF (reference sequence). The CDR3 covers 14 residues. The junction had 11 bases not matched to a gene; V was cut back by 3 bases and J by 10 bases. The CDR3 here is CATSSLSQGSGAFF. The DNA of the CDR3 is TGTGCCACCAGCAGTCTTTCACAGGGGAGTGGAGCTTTCTTT.

Ten or more counts support this clonotype. The rearrangement links TRBV7-9 to TRBJ2-3; 11 bases align to TRBD2. Looked up from germline, CDR1 is SEHNR and CDR2 is FQNEAQ (reference sequence). V dropped 2 bases and J dropped 4; count of bases not matched to a gene: 5. This CDR3 contains 16 residues. The CDR3 protein is CASSLYSGGAADTQYF. For the CDR3, the DNA is TGTGCCAGCAGCTTATATAGCGGGGGGGCCGCAGATACGCAGTATTTT.

This clonotype was recorded many times. The rearrangement uses TRBV20-1 and TRBJ2-7, with D tentatively TRBD1 (6 bases). The CDR3 spans 14 residues. V lost 3 bases, J lost 3 bases, and 15 bases lay in between. Germline V gene lookup returns CDR1 DFQATT and CDR2 SNEGSKA (reference sequence). The CDR3 DNA reads TGCAGTGCTAGTCCGGGACATACGATCTACGAGCAGTACTTC. Its translation: CSASPGHTIYEQYF.